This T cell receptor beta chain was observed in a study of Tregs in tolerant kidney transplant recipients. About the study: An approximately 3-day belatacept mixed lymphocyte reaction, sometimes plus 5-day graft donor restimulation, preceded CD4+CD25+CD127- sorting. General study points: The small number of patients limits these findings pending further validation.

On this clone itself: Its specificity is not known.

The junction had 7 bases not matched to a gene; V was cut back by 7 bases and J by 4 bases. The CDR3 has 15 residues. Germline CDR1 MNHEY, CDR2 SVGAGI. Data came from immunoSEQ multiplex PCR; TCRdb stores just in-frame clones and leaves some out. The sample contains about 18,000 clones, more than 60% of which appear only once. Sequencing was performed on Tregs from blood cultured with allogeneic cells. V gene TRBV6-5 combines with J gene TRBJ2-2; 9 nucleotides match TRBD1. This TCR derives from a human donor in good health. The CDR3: CASTYRGLATGELFF. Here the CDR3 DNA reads TGTGCCAGCACCTACAGGGGGCTTGCCACCGGGGAGCTGTTTTTT.